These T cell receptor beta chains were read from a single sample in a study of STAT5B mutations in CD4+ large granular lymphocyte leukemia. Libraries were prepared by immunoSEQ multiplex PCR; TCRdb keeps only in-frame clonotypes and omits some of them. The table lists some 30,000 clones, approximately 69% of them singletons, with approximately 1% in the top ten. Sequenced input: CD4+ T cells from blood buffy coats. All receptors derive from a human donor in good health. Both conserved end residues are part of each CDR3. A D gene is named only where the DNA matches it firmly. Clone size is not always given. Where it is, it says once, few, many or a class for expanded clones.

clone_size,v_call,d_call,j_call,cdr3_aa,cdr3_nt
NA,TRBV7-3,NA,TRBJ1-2,CASSVSGNGYTF,TGTGCCAGCAGCGTTTCAGGAAATGGCTACACCTTC
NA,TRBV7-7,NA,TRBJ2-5,CASSLTLSGGGETQYF,TGTGCTAGCAGCTTAACCCTGTCAGGAGGAGGGGAGACCCAGTACTTC
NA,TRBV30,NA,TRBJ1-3,CAWSERGSGNTIYF,TGTGCCTGGAGTGAAAGAGGCTCTGGAAACACCATATATTTT
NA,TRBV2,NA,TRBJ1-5,CASSEGGQPQHF,TGTGCCAGCAGTGAAGGGGGTCAGCCCCAGCATTTT
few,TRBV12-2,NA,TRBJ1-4,CASRFVLFEKLFF,TGTGCAAGTCGCTTTGTTCTTTTCGAAAAACTGTTTTTT
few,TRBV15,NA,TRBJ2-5,CATSRGPNGETQYF,TGTGCCACCAGCAGAGGTCCCAACGGAGAGACCCAGTACTTC
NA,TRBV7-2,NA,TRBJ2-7,CASSLGVLYEQYF,TGTGCCAGCAGCTTAGGAGTCCTCTACGAGCAGTACTTC
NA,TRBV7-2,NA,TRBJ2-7,CASSLVGGLNSYEQYF,TGTGCCAGCAGCTTAGTTGGCGGGCTAAACTCCTACGAGCAGTACTTC
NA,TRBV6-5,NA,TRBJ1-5,CASGRVSNQPQHF,TGTGCCAGCGGTAGGGTTTCCAACCAGCCCCAGCATTTT
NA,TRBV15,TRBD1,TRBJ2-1,CATSVGQEYNEQFF,TGTGCCACCAGCGTGGGACAGGAGTACAATGAGCAGTTCTTC
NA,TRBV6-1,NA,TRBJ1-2,CASSVLLGYGYTF,TGTGCCAGCAGTGTTCTTCTCGGCTATGGCTACACCTTC
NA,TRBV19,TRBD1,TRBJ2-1,CASTGVPGTGRYNEQFF,TGTGCCAGTACCGGGGTGCCCGGGACAGGACGTTACAATGAGCAGTTCTTC
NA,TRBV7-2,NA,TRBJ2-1,CASSLSHNEQFF,TGTGCCAGCAGCTTATCCCACAATGAGCAGTTCTTC
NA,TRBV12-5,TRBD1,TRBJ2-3,CASGSGDRGRTDTQYF,TGTGCTAGTGGTAGCGGGGACAGGGGGCGCACAGATACGCAGTATTTT